These 32 T cell receptor beta chains were sequenced from one sample in a study of patients and donors after allogeneic stem cell transplantation. MiXCR, applied by TCRdb to the RT-PCR reads, yields one record per CDR3 protein. The sample has around 170,000 distinct CDR3 sequences; approximately 24% are singletons. Sequences were obtained from blood, either unsorted or a sorted T cell fraction (not recorded which). All receptors come from a human donor who was either an allogeneic HSCT recipient or a stem cell or donor lymphocyte infusion donor (not recorded which). It is not recorded whose cells these are; they may come from a transplant donor.

This chain connects TRBV11-3 to TRBJ1-1; D remains ambiguous. Per germline, CDR1 SGHNT and CDR2 YENEEA. The germline V and J ends were trimmed by 1 base and 0 bases, with 12 bases remaining between them. The CDR3 has 16 residues. The CDR3 coding sequence is TGTGCCAGCAGCTTAGGGATTTTGGTCGTGAACACTGAAGCTTTCTTT. Its protein product is CASSLGILVVNTEAFF.

This clonotype occurred a few times. The chain employs TRBV5-1 and TRBJ2-5, with 9 positions matching TRBD1. The J segment lost 3 bases and the V segment lost 3 bases, leaving 3 bases of the junction unmatched. CDR1 and CDR2 from the germline V gene are SGHRS and YFSETQ. This CDR3 contains 14 residues. CDR3 DNA sequence: TGCGCCAGCAGCTCCGGGACAGGGAAAGAGACCCAGTACTTC. Its protein is CASSSGTGKETQYF.

This clonotype showed up just a few times. The rearrangement joins TRBV5-1 to TRBJ1-4; D is possibly TRBD1 (5 bases). The germline V gene has CDR1 SGHRS and CDR2 YFSETQ. The CDR3 spans 16 residues. V shed 4 bases and J shed 0 bases, with 13 bases lying between them. The CDR3 DNA sequence: TGCGCCAGCAGCCAGGGACGGACTGCAACTAATGAAAAACTGTTTTTT. It codes for CASSQGRTATNEKLFF.

This clonotype was found once. The chain carries TRBV20-1 and TRBJ2-7, with a weak D call TRBD2 (5 bases). Trimming removed 5 bases at V and 4 bases at J, with 9 bases between. CDR3 size: 11 residues. Germline loops: CDR1 DFQATT, CDR2 SNEGSKA (reference sequence). CDR3 DNA sequence: TGCAGTGCTGCCGGGGTTTACGAGCAGTACTTC. Protein product: CSAAGVYEQYF.

The gene calls are TRBV12-3 or TRBV12-4 and TRBJ2-3; no reliable D call. The CDR3 totals 14 residues. Trimming stripped 3 bases from V and 4 bases from J, with 11 bases between. CDR3 DNA: TGTGCCAGCAGTTTCTCGGTCACCTCAGATACGCAGTATTTT. Encoded protein: CASSFSVTSDTQYF.

The V gene is TRBV9, the J gene TRBJ1-2; 7 bases are a match to TRBD1. Germline CDR1 is SGDLS and CDR2 is YYNGEE. The CDR3 runs to 16 residues. V lost 1 base and J lost 5; bases outside the gene matches: 11. CDR3 DNA sequence: TGTGCCAGCAGCGTAAACCCCCGACAGGGAAGATATGGCTACACCTTC. It is translated as CASSVNPRQGRYGYTF.

This chain uses TRBV20-1 with TRBJ1-4, with D hard to call. The V gene lost 0 bases and the J gene lost 7 bases, with 9 bases spanning the gap. CDR3 length: 13 residues. Germline V gene lookup returns CDR1 DFQATT and CDR2 SNEGSKA (reference sequence). CDR3 residues: CSARDQLGEKLFF. The CDR3 coding sequence is TGCAGTGCTAGAGATCAATTAGGTGAAAAACTGTTTTTT.

For this clonotype: An end of the junction does not agree with germline; a read error may underlie this. The chain carries TRBV20-1 and TRBJ1-1, with TRBD1 as a possible D gene (5 bases). The CDR3 extends over 12 amino acids. CDR1 DFQATT and CDR2 SNEGSKA come from the germline V gene (reference sequence). The chain's CDR3 is CSAREAGTEAFF. DNA for the CDR3: TGCAGTGCTCGAGAGGCAGGGACTGAAGCTTTCTTT.

The rearrangement joins TRBV12-3 or TRBV12-4 to TRBJ1-5; D gene uncertain. CDR3 length: 14 residues. V was pared by 3 bases and J by 4 bases, with 10 bases between. This CDR3 is CASSLRRSNQPQHF. DNA of the CDR3: TGTGCCAGCAGTTTGCGTCGGTCTAATCAGCCCCAGCATTTT.

The sample holds a few counts of this clonotype. This chain links TRBV12-3 or TRBV12-4 with TRBJ2-1, with D possibly matching TRBD2 (6 bases). V was cut by 7 bases and J by 8 bases, with 12 bases left in between. The CDR3 covers 12 residues. The CDR3 DNA sequence: TGTGCCAGCACTCGGTGGGGGGATGAGCAGTTCTTC. Amino acid sequence: CASTRWGDEQFF.

This clonotype was counted a few times. The chain couples TRBV20-1 to TRBJ1-2; D perhaps matches TRBD1 (6 bases). Germline V CDR1 and CDR2: DFQATT, SNEGSKA (reference sequence). V was pared by 3 bases and J by 4 bases, with 24 bases between. The CDR3 runs 17 residues. In DNA form, the CDR3 reads TGCAGTGCTAGGATCAGTGGGGGGGCCCCGAGTTTCTATGGCTACACCTTC. Amino acids: CSARISGGAPSFYGYTF.

This clonotype showed up just once. V usage is TRBV5-6 and J usage is TRBJ2-1; 7 nucleotides match TRBD1. The CDR3 is 15 residues long. Germline CDR1 reads SGHDT; CDR2 reads YYEEEE. V lost 0 bases, J lost 6 bases, and 6 bases stayed unmatched. CDR3 DNA: TGTGCCAGCAGCTTGGGACAGGGACACCCCAATGAGCAGTTCTTC. This sequence encodes CASSLGQGHPNEQFF. Full variable domain (missing parts from reference TRBV5-6 and TRBJ2-1): DAGVTQSPTHLIKTRGQQVTLRCSPKSGHDTVSWYQQALGQGPQFIFQYYEEEERQRGNFPDRFSGHQFPNYSSELNVNALLLGDSALYLCASSLGQGHPNEQFFGPGTRLTVL.

The CDR3 sequence: CSARVGLSGNTIYF. The CDR3 nucleotides read TGCAGTGCTAGAGTTGGACTATCTGGAAACACCATATATTTT. The chain couples TRBV20-1 to TRBJ1-3; no clear D gene. Germline CDR1 reads DFQATT; CDR2 reads SNEGSKA (reference sequence). V lost 1 base and J lost 1, with 8 bases in between. The CDR3 is 14 amino acids.

V and J are TRBV10-3 and TRBJ2-7, with D tentatively TRBD2 (6 bases). The V and J ends lost 9 bases and 6 bases respectively, with 15 bases between them. From germline, CDR1 is ENHRY and CDR2 SYGVKD. The CDR3 spans 12 residues. CDR3 region: CAMGGRRGEQYF. The CDR3 bases are TGTGCCATGGGAGGACGGCGGGGCGAGCAGTACTTC.

This clonotype was picked up a small number of times. The chain employs TRBV3-1 and TRBJ1-1, with D hard to call. V was clipped by 8 bases and J by 1 base, with 14 bases between them. The germline V gene encodes CDR1 LGHDT and CDR2 YNNKEL (reference sequence). The CDR3 extends over 14 amino acids. Here the CDR3 reads CASGDRTGNTEAFF. CDR3 nucleotides: TGTGCCAGCGGGGATCGGACGGGGAACACTGAAGCTTTCTTT.

The chain carries TRBV12-3 or TRBV12-4 and TRBJ1-2, with a tentative D call TRBD1 (6 bases). V was clipped by 2 bases and J by 5 bases, with 15 bases between them. The CDR3 contains 15 residues. Here the CDR3 DNA reads TGTGCCAGCAGTTTAATGAGTCGGGGGCCTTATGGCTACACCTTC. Its translation is CASSLMSRGPYGYTF.

The V call is TRBV7-7, the J call TRBJ2-6; tentatively, D is TRBD1 (5 bases). V was trimmed by 5 bases and J by 4 bases, leaving 18 bases between them. Germline CDR1 and CDR2: SSHAT and FNYEAQ (reference sequence). The CDR3 length is 17 residues. In DNA form, the CDR3 reads TGTGCCAGCAGCCCAGACAGAAAAGAAAAGGGGGCCAACGTCCTGACTTTC. Protein: CASSPDRKEKGANVLTF.

The rearrangement links TRBV3-1 to TRBJ2-7, with D unclear. Trimming shortened V by 4 bases and J by 3 bases, and 7 bases separated the two germline ends. This CDR3 has 12 residues. Germline V gives CDR1 LGHDT, CDR2 YNNKEL (reference sequence). The CDR3 protein is CASSPSDYEQYF. The DNA of the CDR3 is TGTGCCAGCAGCCCCTCTGACTACGAGCAGTACTTC.

This rearrangement joins TRBV20-1 to TRBJ2-1; weak D call: TRBD2 (5 bases). This CDR3 comprises 12 residues. Germline V gives CDR1 DFQATT, CDR2 SNEGSKA (reference sequence). V lost 7 bases and J 9 bases, leaving 16 bases between the germline ends. CDR3 amino acids: CSVIGSRGEQFF. The CDR3 nucleotides are TGCAGTGTAATAGGGAGCAGAGGTGAGCAGTTCTTC.

The chain combines TRBV4-3 with TRBJ2-1; D is unclear. Trimming took off 2 bases at V and 0 bases at J, with 8 bases between the two ends. The germline V gene encodes CDR1 LGHNA and CDR2 YSLEER. The CDR3 loop spans 15 amino acids. CDR3 DNA: TGCGCCAGCAGCCAATTAGCTAGCTCCTACAATGAGCAGTTCTTC. The encoded protein is CASSQLASSYNEQFF.

V usage is TRBV29-1 and J usage is TRBJ2-7; D remains ambiguous. Trimming took off 0 bases at V and 2 bases at J, with 5 bases between the two ends. Germline V gene sequence: CDR1 SQVTM, CDR2 ANQGSEA. This CDR3 contains 12 residues. The CDR3 nucleotides read TGCAGCGTTGAAGATCGTCCCTACGAGCAGTACTTC. Encoded protein: CSVEDRPYEQYF.

The chain links TRBV5-5 to TRBJ2-7; D perhaps matches TRBD1 (7 bases). V lost 7 bases and J 4 bases, leaving 18 bases between the germline ends. The CDR3 has 14 amino acids. The germline gives CDR1 SGHKS, CDR2 YYEKEE (reference sequence). CDR3 sequence reads: CASFPGRGRYEQYF. Written as DNA, the CDR3 is TGTGCCAGCTTCCCAGGCAGGGGGAGGTACGAGCAGTACTTC.

This clonotype was seen a handful of times. The CDR3, as DNA: TGCGCCAGCAGCTTGGTTGGGGCAGATACTGAAGCTTTCTTT. This encodes CASSLVGADTEAFF. The J gene is TRBJ1-1, the V gene TRBV5-1, with D possibly matching TRBD1 (5 bases). This CDR3 comprises 14 residues. V was shortened by 0 bases and J by 5 bases, with 11 bases between the two germline ends. Germline assignment: CDR1 SGHRS and CDR2 YFSETQ.

J is TRBJ1-2 and V is TRBV29-1, with D unresolved. The CDR3 runs 12 residues. The germline V gene encodes CDR1 SQVTM and CDR2 ANQGSEA. V lost 7 bases and J 6 bases, leaving 15 bases between the germline ends. CDR3 residues: CSARRLLNGYTF. CDR3 nucleotides: TGCAGCGCGCGGCGCCTTCTAAATGGCTACACCTTC.

This clonotype was recorded a few times. J is TRBJ1-5 and V is TRBV5-1; D gene ambiguous. CDR3 length: 14 amino acids. V lost 3 bases to trimming and J lost 5 bases, with 12 bases between them. Looked up from germline, CDR1 is SGHRS and CDR2 is YFSETQ. CDR3 sequence: CASSSGQRDQPQHF. The DNA of the CDR3 is TGCGCCAGCAGCTCCGGGCAGAGGGATCAGCCCCAGCATTTT.

V usage is TRBV5-1 and J usage is TRBJ2-3, with 7 bases fitting TRBD1. Looked up from germline, CDR1 is SGHRS and CDR2 is YFSETQ. The CDR3 spans 16 residues. The V segment lost 5 bases and the J segment 3 bases; nucleotides outside the gene matches: 12. CDR3 DNA sequence: TGCGCCAGCAGAGGACAGGTCCTTTTAAGGACAGATACGCAGTATTTT. Residues: CASRGQVLLRTDTQYF. Together with reference TRBV5-1 and TRBJ2-3, the CDR3 gives the full variable domain: KAGVTQTPRYLIKTRGQQVTLSCSPISGHRSVSWYQQTPGQGLQFLFEYFSETQRNKGNFPGRFSGRQFSNSRSEMNVSTLELGDSALYLCASRGQVLLRTDTQYFGPGTRLTVL.

V is TRBV5-5 and J is TRBJ2-2; 11 bases fit TRBD2. The CDR3 has 15 amino acids. CDR1 and CDR2 (germline): SGHKS, YYEKEE (reference sequence). J gave up 6 bases and V 4 bases, and 5 bases lay outside the gene matches. DNA for the CDR3: TGTGCCAGCAGCCCAGGACTAGCGGGCGCCGGGGAGCTGTTTTTT. It codes for CASSPGLAGAGELFF.

This clonotype was counted ten times or more. The chain links TRBV5-1 to TRBJ1-1; D uncertain. With 4 bases removed from V and 11 bases from J, the gap between germline ends came to 18 bases. CDR1 is SGHRS and CDR2 is YFSETQ in the germline V gene. CDR3 length: 13 amino acids. In DNA form, the CDR3 reads TGCGCCAGCAGCCCATGGACCTTACTAGGGGCTTTCTTT. Protein: CASSPWTLLGAFF.

This sequence joins TRBV10-3 and TRBJ1-5; D gene uncertain. CDR1 is ENHRY, CDR2 SYGVKD, per germline. This CDR3 comprises 14 residues. V was clipped by 1 base and J by 7 bases, with 11 bases between them. CDR3 nucleotide sequence: TGTGCCATCAGTGAGTGGAGGGTGAGGCAGCCCCAGCATTTT. Translation gives CAISEWRVRQPQHF.

In this sample, this clonotype turned up a few times. The gene calls are TRBV19 and TRBJ1-4, with D possibly TRBD1 on 6 matching bases. The germline V and J ends were trimmed by 0 bases and 8 bases, with 10 bases remaining between them. Germline values: CDR1 LNHDA, CDR2 SQIVND (reference sequence). CDR3 length: 14 residues. The CDR3 is CASSIDLGGEKLFF. The CDR3 bases are TGTGCCAGTAGTATAGATTTGGGGGGCGAAAAACTGTTTTTT. The full variable domain, in which reference TRBV19 and TRBJ1-4 provide the parts outside the CDR3, is DGGITQSPKYLFRKEGQNVTLSCEQNLNHDAMYWYRQDPGQGLRLIYYSQIVNDFQKGDIAEGYSVSREKKESFPLTVTSAQKNPTAFYLCASSIDLGGEKLFFGSGTQLSVL.

The chain uses TRBV6-6 and TRBJ2-7; D not certain. This CDR3 is 11 amino acids long. Deletions cut 6 bases from V and 6 bases from J, with 9 bases between. CDR1 and CDR2 (germline): MNHNY, SVGAGI (reference sequence). The CDR3 protein is CASRETGEQYF. The CDR3 DNA sequence: TGTGCCAGCAGGGAAACTGGCGAGCAGTACTTC.

This clonotype was counted many times. The chain uses TRBV7-2 and TRBJ1-5; 7 bases align to TRBD1. The CDR3 totals 14 residues. V shed 4 bases and J 5 bases; nucleotides not matched to a gene: 5. Per the germline V gene, CDR1 is SGHTA and CDR2 is FQGNSA. The CDR3 region has the DNA TGTGCCAGCAGCTCCGGACAGGCAGATCAGCCCCAGCATTTT. Protein: CASSSGQADQPQHF.